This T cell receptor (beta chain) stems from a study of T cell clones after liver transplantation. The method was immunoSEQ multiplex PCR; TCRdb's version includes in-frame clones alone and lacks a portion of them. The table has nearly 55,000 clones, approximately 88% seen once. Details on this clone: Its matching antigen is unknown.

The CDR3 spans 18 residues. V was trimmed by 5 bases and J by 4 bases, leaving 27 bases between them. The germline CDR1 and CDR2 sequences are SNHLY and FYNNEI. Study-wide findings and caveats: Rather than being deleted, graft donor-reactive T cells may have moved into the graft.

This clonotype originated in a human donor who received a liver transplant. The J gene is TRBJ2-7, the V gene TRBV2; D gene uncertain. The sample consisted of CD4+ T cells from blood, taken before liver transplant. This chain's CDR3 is CASSRTTPNVRGAYEQYF. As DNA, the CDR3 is TGTGCCAGCAGTCGAACAACACCGAATGTCCGTGGTGCATACGAGCAGTACTTC.